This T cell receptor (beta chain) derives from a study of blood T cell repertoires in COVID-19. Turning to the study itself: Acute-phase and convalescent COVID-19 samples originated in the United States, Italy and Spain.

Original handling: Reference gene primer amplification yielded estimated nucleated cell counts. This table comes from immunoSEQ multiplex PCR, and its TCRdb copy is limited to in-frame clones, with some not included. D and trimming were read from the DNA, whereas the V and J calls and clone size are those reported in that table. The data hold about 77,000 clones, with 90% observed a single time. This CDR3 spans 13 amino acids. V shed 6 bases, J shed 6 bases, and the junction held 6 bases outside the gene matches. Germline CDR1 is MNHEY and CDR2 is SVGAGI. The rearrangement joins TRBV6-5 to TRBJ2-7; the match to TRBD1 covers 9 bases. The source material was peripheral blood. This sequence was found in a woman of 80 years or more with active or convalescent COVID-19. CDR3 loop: CASRIGTGREQYF. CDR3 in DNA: TGTGCCAGCAGGATTGGGACAGGGCGCGAGCAGTACTTC.